This T cell receptor beta chain emerged from a study of blood T cell repertoires in COVID-19. The V gene's germline CDR1 is SGHNT and CDR2 YENEEA. Trimming at V came to 1 base and at J to 5 bases, leaving 13 bases not matched to a gene. This CDR3 has 18 residues. Original handling: Nucleated cell counts were estimated from reference gene primer amplification. Data came from immunoSEQ multiplex PCR; TCRdb stores just in-frame clones and leaves some out. From that table come the V and J calls and clone size; the DNA was used to work out D and trimming. The sample yields 150,000 to 200,000 clones, about 88% seen once.

The rearrangement joins TRBV11-3 to TRBJ2-3; TRBD2 aligns across 9 bases. The TCR sequence derives from a woman aged 40 to 55 in a cohort exposed to, infected with or recovered from COVID-19 (not recorded which). The material sequenced was PBMCs or T cells enriched from blood (not recorded which). As DNA, the CDR3 is TGTGCCAGCAGCTTAGGGATGACGGGCGGGAGGGCCGAAGATACGCAGTATTTT. Protein sequence: CASSLGMTGGRAEDTQYF.